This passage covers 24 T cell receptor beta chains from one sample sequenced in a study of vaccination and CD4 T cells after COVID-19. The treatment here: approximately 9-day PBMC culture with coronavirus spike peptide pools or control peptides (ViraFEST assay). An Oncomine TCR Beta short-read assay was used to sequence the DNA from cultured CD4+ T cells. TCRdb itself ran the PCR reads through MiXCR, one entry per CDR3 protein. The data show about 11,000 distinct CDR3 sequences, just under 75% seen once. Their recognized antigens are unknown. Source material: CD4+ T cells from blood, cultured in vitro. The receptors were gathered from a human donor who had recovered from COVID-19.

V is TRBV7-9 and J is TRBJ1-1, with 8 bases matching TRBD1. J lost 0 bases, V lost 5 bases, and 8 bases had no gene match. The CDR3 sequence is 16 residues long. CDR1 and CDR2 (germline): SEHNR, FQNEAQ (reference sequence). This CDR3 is CASSVHRGNMNTEAFF. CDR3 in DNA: TGTGCCAGCAGCGTCCACAGGGGGAATATGAACACTGAAGCTTTCTTT.

The CDR3 DNA follows: TGTGCCAGCAGCTTTCCTAGCGGGAGAACGCAGACCCAGTACTTC. Translated, it gives CASSFPSGRTQTQYF. This rearrangement joins TRBV7-2 to TRBJ2-5; TRBD2 matches at 10 bases. The CDR3 covers 15 residues. Germline lookup yields CDR1 SGHTA and CDR2 FQGNSA. Germline trimming cut 3 bases from V and 6 bases from J; bases unmatched to any gene: 7.

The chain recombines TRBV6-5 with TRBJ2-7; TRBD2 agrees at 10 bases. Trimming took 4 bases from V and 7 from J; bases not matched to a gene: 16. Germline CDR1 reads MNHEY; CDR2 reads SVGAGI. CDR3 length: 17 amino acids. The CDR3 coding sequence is TGTGCCAGCAGTTTAGGATCGGGGAGTAGCGGGAGGCGGGAGCAGTACTTC. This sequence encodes CASSLGSGSSGRREQYF.

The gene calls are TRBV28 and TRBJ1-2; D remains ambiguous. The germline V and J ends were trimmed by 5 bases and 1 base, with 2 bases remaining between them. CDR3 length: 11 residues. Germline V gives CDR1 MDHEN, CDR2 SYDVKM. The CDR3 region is CASSVNYGYTF. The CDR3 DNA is TGTGCCAGCAGTGTTAACTATGGCTACACCTTC.

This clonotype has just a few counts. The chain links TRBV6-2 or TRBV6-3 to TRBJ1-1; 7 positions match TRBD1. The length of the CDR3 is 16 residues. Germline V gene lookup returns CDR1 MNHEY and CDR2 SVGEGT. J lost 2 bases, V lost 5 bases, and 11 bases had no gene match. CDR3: CASSRDRVPLNTEAFF. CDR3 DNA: TGTGCCAGCAGTCGCGACAGGGTCCCCCTAAACACTGAAGCTTTCTTT.

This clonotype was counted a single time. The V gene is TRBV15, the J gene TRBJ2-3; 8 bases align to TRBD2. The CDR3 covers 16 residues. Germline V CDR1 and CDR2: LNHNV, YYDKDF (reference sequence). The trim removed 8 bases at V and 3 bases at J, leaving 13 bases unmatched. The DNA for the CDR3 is TGTGCCACCTCGTCTTCTCGGGAGGGCCGAACAGATACGCAGTATTTT. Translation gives CATSSSREGRTDTQYF.

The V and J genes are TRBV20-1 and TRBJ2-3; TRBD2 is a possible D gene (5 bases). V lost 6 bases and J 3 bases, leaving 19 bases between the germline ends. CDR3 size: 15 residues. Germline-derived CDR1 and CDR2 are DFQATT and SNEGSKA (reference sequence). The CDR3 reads CSARVSRGGTDTQYF. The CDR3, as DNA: TGCAGTGCGAGGGTGAGCCGGGGTGGGACAGATACGCAGTATTTT.

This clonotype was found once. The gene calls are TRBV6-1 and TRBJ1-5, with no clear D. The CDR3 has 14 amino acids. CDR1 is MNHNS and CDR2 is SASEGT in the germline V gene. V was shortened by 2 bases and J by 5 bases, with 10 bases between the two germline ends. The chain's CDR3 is CASSERARDQPQHF. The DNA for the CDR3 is TGTGCCAGCAGTGAACGGGCACGGGATCAGCCCCAGCATTTT.

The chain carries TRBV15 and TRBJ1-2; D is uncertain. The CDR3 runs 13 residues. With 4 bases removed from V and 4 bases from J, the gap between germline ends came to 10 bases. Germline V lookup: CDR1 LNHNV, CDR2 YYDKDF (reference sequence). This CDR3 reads CATSIGRSYGYTF. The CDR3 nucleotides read TGTGCCACCAGCATAGGGAGGAGCTATGGCTACACCTTC.

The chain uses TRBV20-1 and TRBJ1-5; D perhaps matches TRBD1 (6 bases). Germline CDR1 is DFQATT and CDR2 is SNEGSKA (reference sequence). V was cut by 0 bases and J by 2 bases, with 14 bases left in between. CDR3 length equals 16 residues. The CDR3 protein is CSARDFRQAGNQPQHF. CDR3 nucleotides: TGCAGTGCTAGAGATTTCCGACAGGCGGGCAATCAGCCCCAGCATTTT.

The CDR3 DNA follows: TGTGCCAGCAGCCCAGGGGACCGGAGGAACACTGAAGCTTTCTTT. Residues: CASSPGDRRNTEAFF. The J gene is TRBJ1-1, the V gene TRBV11-3; tentatively, D is TRBD1 (6 bases). The CDR3 consists of 15 residues. Germline assignment: CDR1 SGHNT and CDR2 YENEEA. Deletions cut 5 bases from V and 1 base from J, with 14 bases between.

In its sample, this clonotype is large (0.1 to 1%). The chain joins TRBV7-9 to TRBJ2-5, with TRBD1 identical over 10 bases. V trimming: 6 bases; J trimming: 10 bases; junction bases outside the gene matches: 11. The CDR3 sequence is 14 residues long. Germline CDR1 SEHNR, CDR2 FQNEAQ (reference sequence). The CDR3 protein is CASSRPGQGSDQYF. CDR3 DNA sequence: TGTGCCAGCAGTCGGCCGGGACAGGGGTCCGACCAGTACTTC.

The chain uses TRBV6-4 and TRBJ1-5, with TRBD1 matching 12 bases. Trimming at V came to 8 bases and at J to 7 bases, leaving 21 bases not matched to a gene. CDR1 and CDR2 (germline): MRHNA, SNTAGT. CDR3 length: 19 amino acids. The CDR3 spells CASETRDRGPQTSSQPQHF. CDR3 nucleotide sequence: TGTGCCAGCGAAACAAGGGACAGGGGGCCCCAAACGTCCTCCCAGCCCCAGCATTTT.

This CDR3 reads CASSTRQFVGTEAFF. In nucleotides, the CDR3 is TGTGCCAGCAGCACCAGACAGTTTGTGGGTACTGAAGCTTTCTTT. This chain connects TRBV11-2 to TRBJ1-1; tentative D call: TRBD1 (5 bases). The ends were cut back, 5 bases at V and 5 bases at J, with 18 bases in the middle. Per germline, CDR1 SGHAT and CDR2 FQNNGV. CDR3 length: 15 amino acids.

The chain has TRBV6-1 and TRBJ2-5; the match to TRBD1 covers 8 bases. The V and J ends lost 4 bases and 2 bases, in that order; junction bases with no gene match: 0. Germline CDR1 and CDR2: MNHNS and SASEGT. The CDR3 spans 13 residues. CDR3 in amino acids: CASSGTGQETQYF. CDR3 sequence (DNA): TGTGCCAGCAGTGGGACAGGGCAAGAGACCCAGTACTTC.

CDR3 amino acids: CASSEDRASPLHF. CDR3 nucleotides: TGTGCCAGCAGTGAGGACAGGGCATCACCCCTCCACTTT. The J gene is TRBJ1-6, the V gene TRBV6-1; 8 nucleotides agree with TRBD1. The V and J ends lost 3 bases and 10 bases, in that order; junction bases with no gene match: 2. Germline-derived CDR1 and CDR2 are MNHNS and SASEGT. The CDR3 is made up of 13 amino acids.

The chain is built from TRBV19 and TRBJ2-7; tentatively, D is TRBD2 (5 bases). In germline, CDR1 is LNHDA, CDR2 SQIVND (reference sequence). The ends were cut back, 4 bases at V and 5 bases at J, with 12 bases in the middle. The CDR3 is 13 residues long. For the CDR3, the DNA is TGTGCCAGTAGTAGGCTTCCCGGGGACGAGCAGTACTTC. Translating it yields CASSRLPGDEQYF.

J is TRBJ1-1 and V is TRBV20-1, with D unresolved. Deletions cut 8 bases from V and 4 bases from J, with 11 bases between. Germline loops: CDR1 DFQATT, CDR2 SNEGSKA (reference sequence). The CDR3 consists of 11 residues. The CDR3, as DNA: TGCAGTCAGACGGTGAGCACTGAAGCTTTCTTT. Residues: CSQTVSTEAFF.

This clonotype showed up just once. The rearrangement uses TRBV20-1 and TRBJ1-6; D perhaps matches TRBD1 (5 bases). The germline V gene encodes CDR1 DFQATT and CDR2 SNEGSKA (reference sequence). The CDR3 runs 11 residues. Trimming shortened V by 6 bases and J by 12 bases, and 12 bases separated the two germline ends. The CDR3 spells CSAPNGGPLHF. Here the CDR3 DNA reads TGCAGTGCGCCAAACGGGGGACCCCTCCACTTT.

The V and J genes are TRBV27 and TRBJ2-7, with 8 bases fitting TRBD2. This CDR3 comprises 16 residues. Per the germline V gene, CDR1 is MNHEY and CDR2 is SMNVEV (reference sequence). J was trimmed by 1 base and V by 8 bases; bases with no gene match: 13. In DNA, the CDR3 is TGTGCCAGCGCTACGAGGTGGCTAGCGGGTTCCTACGAGCAGTACTTC. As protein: CASATRWLAGSYEQYF.

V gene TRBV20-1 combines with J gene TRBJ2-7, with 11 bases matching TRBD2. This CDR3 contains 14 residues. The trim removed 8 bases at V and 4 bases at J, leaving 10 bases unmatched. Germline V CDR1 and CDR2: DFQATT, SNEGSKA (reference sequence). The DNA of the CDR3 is TGCAGTCCCGCCTCGACTAGCGGGAAATACGAGCAGTACTTC. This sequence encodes CSPASTSGKYEQYF.

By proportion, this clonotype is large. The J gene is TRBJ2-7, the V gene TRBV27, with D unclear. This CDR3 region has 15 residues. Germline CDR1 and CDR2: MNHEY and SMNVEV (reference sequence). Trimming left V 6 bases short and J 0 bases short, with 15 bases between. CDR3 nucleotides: TGTGCCAGCAGGTCTTTAGGCGGCTTCTCCTACGAGCAGTACTTC. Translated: CASRSLGGFSYEQYF.

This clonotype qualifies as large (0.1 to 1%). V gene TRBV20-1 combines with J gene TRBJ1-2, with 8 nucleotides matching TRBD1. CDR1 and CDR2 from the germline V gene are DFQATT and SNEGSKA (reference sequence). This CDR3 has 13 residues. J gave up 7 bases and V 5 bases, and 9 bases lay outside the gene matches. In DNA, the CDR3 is TGCAGTGCTCGCGACAGGGGTACGTTTGGCTACACCTTC. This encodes CSARDRGTFGYTF.

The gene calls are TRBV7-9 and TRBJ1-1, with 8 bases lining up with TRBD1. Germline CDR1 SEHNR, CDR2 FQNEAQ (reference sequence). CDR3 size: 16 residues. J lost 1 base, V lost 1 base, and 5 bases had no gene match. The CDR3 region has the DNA TGTGCCAGCAGCTTAGTCCCCGGACAGGGGAACACTGAAGCTTTCTTT. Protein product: CASSLVPGQGNTEAFF.